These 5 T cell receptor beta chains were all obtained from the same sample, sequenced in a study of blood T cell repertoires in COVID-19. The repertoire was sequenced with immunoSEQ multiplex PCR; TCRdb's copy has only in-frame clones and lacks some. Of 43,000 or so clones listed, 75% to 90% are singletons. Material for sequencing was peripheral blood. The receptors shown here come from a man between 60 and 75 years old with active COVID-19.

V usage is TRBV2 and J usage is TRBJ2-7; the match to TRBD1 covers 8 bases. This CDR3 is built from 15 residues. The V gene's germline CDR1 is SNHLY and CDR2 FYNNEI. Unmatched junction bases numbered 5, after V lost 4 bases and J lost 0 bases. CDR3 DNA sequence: TGTGCCAGCAGTGGGGGGACAGGATCCTCCTACGAGCAGTACTTC. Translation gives CASSGGTGSSYEQYF.

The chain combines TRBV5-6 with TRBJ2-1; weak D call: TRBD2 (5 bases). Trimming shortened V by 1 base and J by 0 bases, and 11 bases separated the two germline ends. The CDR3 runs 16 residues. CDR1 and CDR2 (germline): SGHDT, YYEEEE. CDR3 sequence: CASSLPDSSSYNEQFF. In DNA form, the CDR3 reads TGTGCCAGCAGCTTGCCGGACTCCAGCTCCTACAATGAGCAGTTCTTC.

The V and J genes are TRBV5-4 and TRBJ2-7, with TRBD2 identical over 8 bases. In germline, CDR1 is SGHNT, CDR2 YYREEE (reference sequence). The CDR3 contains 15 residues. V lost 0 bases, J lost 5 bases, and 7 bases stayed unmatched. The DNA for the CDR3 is TGTGCCAGCAGCTTGGCATCGGGAGGGCTCAACGAGCAGTACTTC. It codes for CASSLASGGLNEQYF.

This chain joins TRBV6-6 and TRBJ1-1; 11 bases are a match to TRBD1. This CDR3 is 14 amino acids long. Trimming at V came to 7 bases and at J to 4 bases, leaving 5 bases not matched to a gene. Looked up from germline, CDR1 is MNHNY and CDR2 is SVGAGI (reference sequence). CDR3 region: CASKGQGAGTEAFF. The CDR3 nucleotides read TGTGCCAGCAAAGGACAGGGGGCTGGCACTGAAGCTTTCTTT.

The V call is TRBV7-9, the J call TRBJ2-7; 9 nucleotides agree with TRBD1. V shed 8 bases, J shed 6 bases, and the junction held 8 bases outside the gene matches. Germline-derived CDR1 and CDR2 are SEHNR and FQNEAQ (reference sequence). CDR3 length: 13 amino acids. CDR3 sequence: CASFKTGGFEQYF. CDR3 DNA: TGTGCCAGCTTTAAAACAGGGGGCTTCGAGCAGTACTTC.